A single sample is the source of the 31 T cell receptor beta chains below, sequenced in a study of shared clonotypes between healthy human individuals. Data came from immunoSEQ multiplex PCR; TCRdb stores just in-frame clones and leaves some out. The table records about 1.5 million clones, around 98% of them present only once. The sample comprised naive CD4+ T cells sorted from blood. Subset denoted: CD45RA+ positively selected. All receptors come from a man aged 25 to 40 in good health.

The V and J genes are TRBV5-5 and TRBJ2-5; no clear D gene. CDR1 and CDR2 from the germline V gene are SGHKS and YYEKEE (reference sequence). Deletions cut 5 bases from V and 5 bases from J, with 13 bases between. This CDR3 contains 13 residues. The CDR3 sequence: CASSQTGHETQYF. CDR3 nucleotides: TGTGCCAGCAGTCAGACTGGCCACGAGACCCAGTACTTC.

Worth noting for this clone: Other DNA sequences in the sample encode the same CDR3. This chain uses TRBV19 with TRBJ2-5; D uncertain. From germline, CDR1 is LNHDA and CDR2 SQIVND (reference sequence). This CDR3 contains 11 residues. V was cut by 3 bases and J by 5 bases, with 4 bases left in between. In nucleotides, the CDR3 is TGTGCCAGTAGTATGCGGGAGACCCAGTACTTC. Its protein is CASSMRETQYF.

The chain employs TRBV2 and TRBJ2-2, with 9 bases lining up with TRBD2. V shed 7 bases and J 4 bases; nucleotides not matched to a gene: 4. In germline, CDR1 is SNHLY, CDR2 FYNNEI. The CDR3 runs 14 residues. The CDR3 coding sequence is TGTGCCAGCATGCGGGAGGGCGTCACCGGGGAGCTGTTTTTT. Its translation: CASMREGVTGELFF.

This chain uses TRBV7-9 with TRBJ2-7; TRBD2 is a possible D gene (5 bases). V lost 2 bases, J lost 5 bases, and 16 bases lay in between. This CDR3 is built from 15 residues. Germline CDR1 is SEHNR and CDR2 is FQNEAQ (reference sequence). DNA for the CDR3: TGTGCCAGCAGCTTATTGGCGGGTCTCGGGGACGAGCAGTACTTC. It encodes CASSLLAGLGDEQYF.

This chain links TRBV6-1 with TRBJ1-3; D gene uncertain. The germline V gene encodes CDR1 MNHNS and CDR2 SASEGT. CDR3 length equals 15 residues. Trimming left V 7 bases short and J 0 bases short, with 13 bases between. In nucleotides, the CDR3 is TGTGCCAGCACTCCAACAGCGGACTCTGGAAACACCATATATTTT. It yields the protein CASTPTADSGNTIYF.

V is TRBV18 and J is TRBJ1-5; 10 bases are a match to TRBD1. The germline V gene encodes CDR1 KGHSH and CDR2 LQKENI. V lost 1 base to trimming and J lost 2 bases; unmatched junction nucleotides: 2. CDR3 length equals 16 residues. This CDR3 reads CASSPRTGGRNQPQHF. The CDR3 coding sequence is TGTGCCAGCTCACCACGGACAGGGGGGCGCAATCAGCCCCAGCATTTT.

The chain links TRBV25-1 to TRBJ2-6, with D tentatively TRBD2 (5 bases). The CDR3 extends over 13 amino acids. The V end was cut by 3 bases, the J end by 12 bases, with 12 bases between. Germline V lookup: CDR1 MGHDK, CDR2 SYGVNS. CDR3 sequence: CASSDRGPAVLTF. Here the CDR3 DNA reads TGTGCCAGCAGTGACCGAGGGCCCGCCGTCCTGACTTTC. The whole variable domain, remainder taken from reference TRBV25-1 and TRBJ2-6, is EADIYQTPRYLVIGTGKKITLECSQTMGHDKMYWYQQDPGMELHLIHYSYGVNSTEKGDLSSESTVSRIRTEHFPLTLESARPSHTSQYLCASSDRGPAVLTFGAGSRLTVL.

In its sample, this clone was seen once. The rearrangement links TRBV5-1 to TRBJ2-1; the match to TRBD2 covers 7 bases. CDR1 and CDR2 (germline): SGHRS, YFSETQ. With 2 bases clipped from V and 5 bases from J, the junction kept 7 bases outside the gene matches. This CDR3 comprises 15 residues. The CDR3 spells CASSFTGTTDNEQFF. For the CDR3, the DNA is TGCGCCAGCAGCTTTACCGGGACTACCGACAATGAGCAGTTCTTC.

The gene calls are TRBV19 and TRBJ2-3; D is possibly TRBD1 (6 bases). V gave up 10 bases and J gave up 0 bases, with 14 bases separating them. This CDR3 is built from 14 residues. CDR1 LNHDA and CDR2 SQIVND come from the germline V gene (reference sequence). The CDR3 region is CANIQGESTDTQYF. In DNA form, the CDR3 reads TGTGCCAATATACAGGGAGAGAGCACAGATACGCAGTATTTT.

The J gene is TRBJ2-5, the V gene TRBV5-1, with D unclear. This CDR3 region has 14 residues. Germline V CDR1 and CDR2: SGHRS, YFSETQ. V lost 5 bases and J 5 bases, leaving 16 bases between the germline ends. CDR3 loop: CASRAGLMGETQYF. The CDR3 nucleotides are TGCGCCAGCAGGGCCGGGCTGATGGGGGAGACCCAGTACTTC.

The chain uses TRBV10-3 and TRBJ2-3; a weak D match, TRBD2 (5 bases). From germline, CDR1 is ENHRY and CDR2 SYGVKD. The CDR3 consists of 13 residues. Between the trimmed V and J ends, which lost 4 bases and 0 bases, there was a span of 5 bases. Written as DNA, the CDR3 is TGTGCCATCAGTGGGACTAGCACAGATACGCAGTATTTT. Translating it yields CAISGTSTDTQYF.

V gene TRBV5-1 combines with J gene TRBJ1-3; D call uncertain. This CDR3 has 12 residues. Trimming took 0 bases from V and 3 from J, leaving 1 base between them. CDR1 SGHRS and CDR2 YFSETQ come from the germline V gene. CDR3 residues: CASSLGGNTIYF. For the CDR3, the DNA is TGCGCCAGCAGCTTGGGTGGAAACACCATATATTTT.

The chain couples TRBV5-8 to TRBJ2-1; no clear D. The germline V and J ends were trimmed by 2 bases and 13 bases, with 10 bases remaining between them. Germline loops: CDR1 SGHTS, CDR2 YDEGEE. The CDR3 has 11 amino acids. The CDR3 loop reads CASSLMGQQFF. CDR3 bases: TGTGCCAGCAGCTTAATGGGTCAACAGTTCTTC. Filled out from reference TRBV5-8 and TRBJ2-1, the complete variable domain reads EAGVTQSPTHLIKTRGQQATLRCSPISGHTSVYWYQQALGLGLQFLLWYDEGEERNRGNFPPRFSGRQFPNYSSELNVNALELEDSALYLCASSLMGQQFFGPGTRLTVL.

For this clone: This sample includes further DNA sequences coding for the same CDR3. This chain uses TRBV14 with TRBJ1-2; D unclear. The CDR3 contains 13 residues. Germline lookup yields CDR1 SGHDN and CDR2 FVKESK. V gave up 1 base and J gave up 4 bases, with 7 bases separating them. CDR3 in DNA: TGTGCCAGCAGCCAAGGGACGGCCTATGGCTACACCTTC. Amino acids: CASSQGTAYGYTF.

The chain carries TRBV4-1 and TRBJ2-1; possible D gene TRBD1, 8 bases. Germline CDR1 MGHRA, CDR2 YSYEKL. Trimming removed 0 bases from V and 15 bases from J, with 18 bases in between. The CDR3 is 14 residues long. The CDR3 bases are TGCGCCAGCAGCCAAGAGGACAGGGAGGGGTATCTGTTCTTC. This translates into CASSQEDREGYLFF.

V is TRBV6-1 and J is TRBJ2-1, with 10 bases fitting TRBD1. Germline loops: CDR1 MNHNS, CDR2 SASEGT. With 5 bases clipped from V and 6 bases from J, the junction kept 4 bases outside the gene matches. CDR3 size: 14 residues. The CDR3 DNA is TGTGCCAGCAGTCGACAGGGGGCGTTCAATGAGCAGTTCTTC. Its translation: CASSRQGAFNEQFF.

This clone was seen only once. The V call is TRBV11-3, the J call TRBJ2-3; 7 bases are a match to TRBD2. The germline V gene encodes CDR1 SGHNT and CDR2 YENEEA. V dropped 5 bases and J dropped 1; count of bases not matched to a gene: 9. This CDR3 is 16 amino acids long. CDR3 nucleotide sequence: TGTGCCAGCAGCCCGGGGACTACTTGGGGCACAGATACGCAGTATTTT. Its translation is CASSPGTTWGTDTQYF.

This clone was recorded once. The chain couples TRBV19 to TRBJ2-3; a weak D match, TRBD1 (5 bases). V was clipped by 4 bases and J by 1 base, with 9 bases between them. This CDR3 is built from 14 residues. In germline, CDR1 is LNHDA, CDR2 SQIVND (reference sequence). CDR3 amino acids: CASSKGKGTDTQYF. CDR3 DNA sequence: TGTGCCAGTAGTAAGGGGAAGGGCACAGATACGCAGTATTTT. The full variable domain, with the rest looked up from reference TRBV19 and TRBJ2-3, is DGGITQSPKYLFRKEGQNVTLSCEQNLNHDAMYWYRQDPGQGLRLIYYSQIVNDFQKGDIAEGYSVSREKKESFPLTVTSAQKNPTAFYLCASSKGKGTDTQYFGPGTRLTVL.

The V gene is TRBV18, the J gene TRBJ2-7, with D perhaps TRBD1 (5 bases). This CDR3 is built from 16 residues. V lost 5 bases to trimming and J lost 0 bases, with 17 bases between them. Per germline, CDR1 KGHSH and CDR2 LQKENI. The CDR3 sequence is CASSEETVILSYEQYF. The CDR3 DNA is TGTGCCAGCTCAGAAGAGACAGTTATCCTCTCCTACGAGCAGTACTTC. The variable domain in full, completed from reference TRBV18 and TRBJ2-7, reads NAGVMQNPRHLVRRRGQEARLRCSPMKGHSHVYWYRQLPEEGLKFMVYLQKENIIDESGMPKERFSAEFPKEGPSILRIQQVVRGDSAAYFCASSEETVILSYEQYFGPGTRLTVT.

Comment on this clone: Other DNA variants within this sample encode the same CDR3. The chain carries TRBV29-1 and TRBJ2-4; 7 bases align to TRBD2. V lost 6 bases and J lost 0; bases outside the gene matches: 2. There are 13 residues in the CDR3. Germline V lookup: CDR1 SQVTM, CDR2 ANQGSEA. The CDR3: CSVGGRAKNIQYF. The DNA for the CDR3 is TGCAGCGTCGGCGGGAGAGCCAAAAACATTCAGTACTTC.

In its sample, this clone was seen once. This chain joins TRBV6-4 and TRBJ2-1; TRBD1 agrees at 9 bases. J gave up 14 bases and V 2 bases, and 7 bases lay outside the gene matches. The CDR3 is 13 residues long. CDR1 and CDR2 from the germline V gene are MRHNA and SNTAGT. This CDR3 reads CASSDGTGPSKFF. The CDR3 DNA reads TGTGCCAGCAGTGACGGGACAGGGCCCTCGAAGTTCTTC.

The CDR3 is CASTKDGIMNTEAFF. CDR3 sequence (DNA): TGTGCCAGCACTAAAGACGGCATCATGAACACTGAAGCTTTCTTT. J is TRBJ1-1 and V is TRBV6-1; D gene ambiguous. V was shortened by 7 bases and J by 0 bases, with 15 bases between the two germline ends. Germline V gene sequence: CDR1 MNHNS, CDR2 SASEGT. The CDR3 sequence is 15 residues long.

CDR3 loop: CASRGSGTSYEQYF. CDR3 sequence (DNA): TGTGCCAGCAGGGGGAGCGGGACATCCTACGAGCAGTACTTC. The chain has TRBV28 and TRBJ2-7; possibly TRBD2 for D (7 bases). V gave up 6 bases and J gave up 1 base, with 13 bases separating them. Germline V gene sequence: CDR1 MDHEN, CDR2 SYDVKM. The CDR3 runs to 14 residues.

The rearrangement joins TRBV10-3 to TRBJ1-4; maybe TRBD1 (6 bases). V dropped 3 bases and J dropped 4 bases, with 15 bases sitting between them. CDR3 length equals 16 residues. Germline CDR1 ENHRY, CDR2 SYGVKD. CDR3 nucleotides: TGTGCCATCAGTGATTCGACAGGTCGAGATAATGAAAAACTGTTTTTT. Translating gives CAISDSTGRDNEKLFF.

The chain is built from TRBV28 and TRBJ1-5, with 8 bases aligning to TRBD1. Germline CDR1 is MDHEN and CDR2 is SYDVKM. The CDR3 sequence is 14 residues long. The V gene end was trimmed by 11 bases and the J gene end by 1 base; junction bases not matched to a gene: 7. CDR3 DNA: TGTGCCGGACAGGGTAGAGTCAGCAATCAGCCCCAGCATTTT. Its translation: CAGQGRVSNQPQHF.

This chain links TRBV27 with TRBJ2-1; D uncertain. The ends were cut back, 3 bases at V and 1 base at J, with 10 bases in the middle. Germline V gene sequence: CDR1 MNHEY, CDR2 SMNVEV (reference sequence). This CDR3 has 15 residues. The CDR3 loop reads CASSFVGYSYNEQFF. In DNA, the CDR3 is TGTGCCAGCAGTTTCGTGGGGTATTCCTACAATGAGCAGTTCTTC.

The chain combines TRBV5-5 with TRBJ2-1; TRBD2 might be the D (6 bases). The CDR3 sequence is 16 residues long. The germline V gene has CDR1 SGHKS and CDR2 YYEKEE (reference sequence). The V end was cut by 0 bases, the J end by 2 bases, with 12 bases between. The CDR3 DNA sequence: TGTGCCAGCAGCTTGGCCCTACTAGCAGCCTACAATGAGCAGTTCTTC. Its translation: CASSLALLAAYNEQFF.

The CDR3 here is CASSVDQVSTDTQYF. CDR3 in DNA: TGTGCCAGCAGCGTAGACCAGGTTAGCACAGATACGCAGTATTTT. The rearrangement uses TRBV9 and TRBJ2-3, with D hard to call. Germline V lookup: CDR1 SGDLS, CDR2 YYNGEE. With 0 bases removed from V and 0 bases from J, the gap between germline ends came to 8 bases. There are 15 residues in the CDR3. The whole variable domain, filled in from reference TRBV9 and TRBJ2-3, reads DSGVTQTPKHLITATGQRVTLRCSPRSGDLSVYWYQQSLDQGLQFLIQYYNGEERAKGNILERFSAQQFPDLHSELNLSSLELGDSALYFCASSVDQVSTDTQYFGPGTRLTVL.

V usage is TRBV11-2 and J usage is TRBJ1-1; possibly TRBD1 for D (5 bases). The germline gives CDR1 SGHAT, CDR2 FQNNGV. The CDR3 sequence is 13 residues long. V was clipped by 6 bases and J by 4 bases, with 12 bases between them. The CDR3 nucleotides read TGTGCCAGCAGGCGGGGGGGGAGCACTGAAGCTTTCTTT. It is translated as CASRRGGSTEAFF.

As DNA, the CDR3 is TGTGCCAGCAGCCCCGCCCAAGATCTGCGGGAGGGCGACCAAGAGACCCAGTACTTC. Protein product: CASSPAQDLREGDQETQYF. This chain uses TRBV12-1 with TRBJ2-5; TRBD2 reflects the table's D call only, with no check against the DNA. TRBV12-1 is a pseudogene locus. This CDR3 has 19 residues.

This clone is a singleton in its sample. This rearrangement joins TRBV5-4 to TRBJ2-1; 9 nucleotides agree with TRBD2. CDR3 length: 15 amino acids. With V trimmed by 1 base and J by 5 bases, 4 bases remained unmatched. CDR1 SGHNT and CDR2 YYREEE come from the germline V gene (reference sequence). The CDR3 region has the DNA TGTGCCAGCAGCTTGAGACTAGCGGCAAACAATGAGCAGTTCTTC. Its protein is CASSLRLAANNEQFF. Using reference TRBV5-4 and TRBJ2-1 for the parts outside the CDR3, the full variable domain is ETGVTQSPTHLIKTRGQQVTLRCSSQSGHNTVSWYQQALGQGPQFIFQYYREEENGRGNFPPRFSGLQFPNYSSELNVNALELDDSALYLCASSLRLAANNEQFFGPGTRLTVL.